Below are 14 T cell receptor beta chains sequenced from a single sample in a study of OX40 agonist ivuxolimab in advanced cancers. The method was the immunoSEQ multiplex PCR assay. Entries here come from immuneACCESS through TCRdb and include only in-frame sequences with V and J called. Some clones fail to appear in such tables; in the studies checked, an unresolved V gene covers under half of the shortfall, and the cause of the remainder is unknown. The sample table holds about 51,000 clones, of which more than 65% were seen once. Together, the top ten hold around 2.9% of the sample. The starting material was CD4+ or CD8+ T cells sorted from blood, obtained in a trial of the OX40 agonist ivuxolimab. Every receptor here comes from an adult with an advanced solid tumor such as melanoma, head and neck, liver or kidney cancer.

CDR3 amino acids: CASRTGSPNLYF. The DNA for the CDR3 is TGTGCCAGCAGAACAGGGAGCCCGAACCTTTATTTT. The chain joins TRBV2 to TRBJ1-3, with TRBD1 as a possible D gene (6 bases). V shed 6 bases and J shed 16 bases, with 19 bases lying between them. CDR1 is SNHLY and CDR2 is FYNNEI in the germline V gene. The CDR3 loop spans 12 amino acids.

The V gene is TRBV5-6, the J gene TRBJ1-2; D might be TRBD1 (5 bases). The CDR3 length is 13 residues. Germline V gene lookup returns CDR1 SGHDT and CDR2 YYEEEE. V gave up 7 bases and J gave up 0 bases, with 10 bases separating them. The chain's CDR3 is CASLAGTNYGYTF. CDR3 nucleotide sequence: TGTGCCAGCTTAGCAGGGACTAACTATGGCTACACCTTC.

This clone was seen a single time. The chain couples TRBV5-4 to TRBJ1-3; perhaps TRBD1 as D (5 bases). This CDR3 is 15 amino acids long. Per the germline V gene, CDR1 is SGHNT and CDR2 is YYREEE (reference sequence). Trimming took 0 bases from V and 4 from J, leaving 11 bases between them. The CDR3 sequence is CASSLGSGSGNTIYF. CDR3 DNA sequence: TGTGCCAGCAGCTTGGGGTCAGGGAGCGGAAACACCATATATTTT.

The gene calls are TRBV15 and TRBJ1-6; D remains ambiguous. The germline V gene has CDR1 LNHNV and CDR2 YYDKDF (reference sequence). The CDR3 runs 14 residues. V gave up 5 bases and J gave up 11 bases, with 16 bases separating them. As DNA, the CDR3 is TGTGCCACCAGCCAGGTTTCAGGCGGACCACCCCTCCACTTT. Translation: CATSQVSGGPPLHF.

V usage is TRBV7-9 and J usage is TRBJ2-5, with TRBD2 as a possible D gene (7 bases). The CDR3 runs 16 residues. Germline V lookup: CDR1 SEHNR, CDR2 FQNEAQ (reference sequence). Trimming shortened V by 1 base and J by 3 bases, and 15 bases separated the two germline ends. The CDR3 nucleotides read TGTGCCAGCAGCTTAGTGGGGGGGCAAACTGAAGAGACCCAGTACTTC. Translating it yields CASSLVGGQTEETQYF.

The chain uses TRBV21-1 and TRBJ1-5; TRBD1, the table's D call, was not compared with the DNA. TRBV21-1 is shown as a pseudogene. This CDR3 comprises 15 residues. CDR3 bases: TGTGCCAGCAGCAGACAGACAGGGTTCAATCAGCCCCAGCATTTT. It codes for CASSRQTGFNQPQHF.

The CDR3 sequence: CASSQGAGAEAFF. DNA of the CDR3: TGTGCCAGCAGCCAGGGGGCTGGGGCTGAAGCTTTCTTT. The genes are TRBV11-2 and TRBJ1-1; 8 nucleotides match TRBD1. The CDR3 contains 13 residues. Germline V gene lookup returns CDR1 SGHAT and CDR2 FQNNGV. V lost 5 bases, J lost 6 bases, and 5 bases stayed unmatched.

The gene calls are TRBV11-3 and TRBJ2-7; D unresolved. CDR3 length equals 12 residues. Trimming pared 4 bases from V and 6 bases from J, leaving 10 bases between. Germline V gives CDR1 SGHNT, CDR2 YENEEA. This CDR3 reads CASSSSSVEQYF. The CDR3 region has the DNA TGTGCCAGCAGCTCTTCCTCCGTCGAGCAGTACTTC.

The V and J genes are TRBV7-6 and TRBJ1-3; a weak D match, TRBD1 (5 bases). Germline V gene sequence: CDR1 SGHVS, CDR2 FNYEAQ. V dropped 6 bases and J dropped 0 bases, with 18 bases sitting between them. The CDR3 runs to 17 residues. The CDR3 nucleotides are TGTGCCAGCAGTGGGGGTGGGAAGACTACCTCTGGAAACACCATATATTTT. This gives the protein CASSGGGKTTSGNTIYF.

The J gene is TRBJ2-5, the V gene TRBV10-3; 8 nucleotides align to TRBD1. The CDR3 spans 13 residues. The germline CDR1 and CDR2 sequences are ENHRY and SYGVKD. Germline trimming cut 8 bases from V and 5 bases from J; bases unmatched to any gene: 7. The CDR3 nucleotides are TGTGCCATCGGTCCAGGGGGCGCCGAGACCCAGTACTTC. This translates into CAIGPGGAETQYF.

The genes are TRBV2 and TRBJ1-5; D remains ambiguous. CDR1 SNHLY and CDR2 FYNNEI come from the germline V gene. V dropped 0 bases and J dropped 0 bases, with 12 bases sitting between them. CDR3 length: 17 amino acids. The CDR3 spells CASSEALSPSSNQPQHF. The CDR3 DNA reads TGTGCCAGCAGTGAAGCGCTTAGTCCGAGTAGCAATCAGCCCCAGCATTTT.

This sequence joins TRBV6-5 and TRBJ1-2; 7 bases line up with TRBD1. The junction had 9 bases not matched to a gene; V was cut back by 6 bases and J by 8 bases. CDR1 is MNHEY, CDR2 SVGAGI, per germline. This CDR3 has 13 amino acids. In nucleotides, the CDR3 is TGTGCCAGCAGCCTTGACAGGGCGTTAGGCTACACCTTC. It encodes CASSLDRALGYTF.

The chain recombines TRBV6-5 with TRBJ2-7; 10 bases agree with TRBD1. CDR1 MNHEY and CDR2 SVGAGI come from the germline V gene. The CDR3 loop spans 14 amino acids. V shed 0 bases, J shed 4 bases, and the junction held 0 bases outside the gene matches. CDR3 sequence (DNA): TGTGCCAGCAGTTACTCGGGACAGGGGTACGAGCAGTACTTC. It is translated as CASSYSGQGYEQYF.

This clone was counted a few times. The genes are TRBV5-8 and TRBJ2-5, with TRBD1 matching 11 bases. CDR1 SGHTS and CDR2 YDEGEE come from the germline V gene. The CDR3 loop spans 14 amino acids. Trimming cost V 4 bases and J 4 bases; bases outside gene matches: 3. CDR3 sequence reads: CASSRDRGTETQYF. Written as DNA, the CDR3 is TGTGCCAGCAGCAGGGACAGGGGGACAGAGACCCAGTACTTC. Together with reference TRBV5-8 and TRBJ2-5, the CDR3 gives the full variable domain: EAGVTQSPTHLIKTRGQQATLRCSPISGHTSVYWYQQALGLGLQFLLWYDEGEERNRGNFPPRFSGRQFPNYSSELNVNALELEDSALYLCASSRDRGTETQYFGPGTRLLVL.